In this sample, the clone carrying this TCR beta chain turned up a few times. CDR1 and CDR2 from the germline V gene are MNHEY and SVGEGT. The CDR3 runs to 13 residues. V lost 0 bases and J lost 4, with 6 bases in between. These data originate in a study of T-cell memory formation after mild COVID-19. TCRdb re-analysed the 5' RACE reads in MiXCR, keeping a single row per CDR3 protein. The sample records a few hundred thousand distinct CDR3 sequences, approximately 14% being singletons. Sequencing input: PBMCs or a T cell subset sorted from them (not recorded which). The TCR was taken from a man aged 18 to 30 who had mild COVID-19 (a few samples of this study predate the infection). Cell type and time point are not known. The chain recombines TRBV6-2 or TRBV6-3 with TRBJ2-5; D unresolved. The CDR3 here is CASSYSLRETQYF. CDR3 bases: TGTGCCAGCAGTTACTCGTTACGAGAGACCCAGTACTTC.